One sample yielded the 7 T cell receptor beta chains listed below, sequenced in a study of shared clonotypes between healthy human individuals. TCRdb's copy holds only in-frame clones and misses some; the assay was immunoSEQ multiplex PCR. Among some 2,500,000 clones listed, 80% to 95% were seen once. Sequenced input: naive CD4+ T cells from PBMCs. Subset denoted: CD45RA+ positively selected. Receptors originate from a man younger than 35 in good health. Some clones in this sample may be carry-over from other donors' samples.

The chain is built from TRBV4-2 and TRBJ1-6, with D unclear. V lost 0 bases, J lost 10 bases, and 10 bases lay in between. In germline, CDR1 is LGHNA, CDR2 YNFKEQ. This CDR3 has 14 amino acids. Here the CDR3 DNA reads TGTGCCAGCAGCCAAGATAGCGCGGGATCACCCCTCCACTTT. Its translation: CASSQDSAGSPLHF.

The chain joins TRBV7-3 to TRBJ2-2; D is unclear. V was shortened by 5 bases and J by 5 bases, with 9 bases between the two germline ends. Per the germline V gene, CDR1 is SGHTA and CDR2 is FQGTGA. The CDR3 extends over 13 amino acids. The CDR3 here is CASSRLPTGELFF. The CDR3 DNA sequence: TGTGCCAGCAGCCGCTTGCCTACCGGGGAGCTGTTTTTT.

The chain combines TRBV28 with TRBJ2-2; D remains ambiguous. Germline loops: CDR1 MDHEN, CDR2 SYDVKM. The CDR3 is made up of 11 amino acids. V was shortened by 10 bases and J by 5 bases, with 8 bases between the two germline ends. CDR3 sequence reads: CAIRGTGELFF. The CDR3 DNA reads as TGTGCCATCCGTGGGACCGGGGAGCTGTTTTTT.

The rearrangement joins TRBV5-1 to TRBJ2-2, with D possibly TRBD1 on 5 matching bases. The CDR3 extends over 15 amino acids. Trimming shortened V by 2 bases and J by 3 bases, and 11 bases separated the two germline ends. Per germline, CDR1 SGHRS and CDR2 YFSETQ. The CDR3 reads CASSFQGRHTGELFF. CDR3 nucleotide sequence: TGCGCCAGCAGCTTCCAGGGAAGGCACACCGGGGAGCTGTTTTTT.

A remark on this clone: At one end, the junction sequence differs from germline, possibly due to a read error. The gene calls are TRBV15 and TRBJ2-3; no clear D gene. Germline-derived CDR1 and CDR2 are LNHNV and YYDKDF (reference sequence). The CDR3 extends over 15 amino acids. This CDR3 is CATSRDLESTDTQYF. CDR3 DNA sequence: TGTGCCACCAGCCGAGACCTGGAGAGCACAGATACGCAGTATTTT.

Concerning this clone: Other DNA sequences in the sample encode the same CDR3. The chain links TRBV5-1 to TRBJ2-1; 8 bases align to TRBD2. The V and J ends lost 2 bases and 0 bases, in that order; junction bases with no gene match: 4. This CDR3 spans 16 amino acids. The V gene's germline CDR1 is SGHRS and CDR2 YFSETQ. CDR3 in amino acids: CASSFGLAGSYNEQFF. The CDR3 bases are TGCGCCAGCAGCTTCGGGCTAGCGGGCTCCTACAATGAGCAGTTCTTC.

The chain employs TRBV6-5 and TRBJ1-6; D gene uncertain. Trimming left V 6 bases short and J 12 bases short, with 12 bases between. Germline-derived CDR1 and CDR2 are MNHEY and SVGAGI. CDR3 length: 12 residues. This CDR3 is CASSPRTLPLHF. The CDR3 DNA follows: TGTGCCAGCAGCCCCCGCACCCTACCCCTCCACTTT.